The rows below give T cell receptor beta chains drawn from one sample of a study of OX40 agonist ivuxolimab in advanced cancers. Here immunoSEQ multiplex PCR was the method, and the copy in TCRdb shows in-frame clones only, minus some. The sample has roughly 15,000 clones, roughly nine tenths seen once. Sample: CD4+ or CD8+ T cells sorted from blood, taken in a trial of the OX40 agonist ivuxolimab. Receptors were obtained from an adult with an advanced solid tumor such as melanoma, head and neck, liver or kidney cancer. The CDR3 runs from the conserved cysteine through the conserved F or W. A D gene is named only where the DNA matches it firmly. Clone size is given for some rows only: seen once, a few or many times, or a class if the clone is expanded.

V: TRBV9
J: TRBJ1-4
D: .
size: .
DNA: TGTGCCAGCAGCGTAGGGTCTTCAACTAATGAAAAACTGTTTTTT
CDR3: CASSVGSSTNEKLFF

V: TRBV7-9
J: TRBJ1-1
D: .
size: .
DNA: TGTGCCAGCAGCTTAGAAGGGGGGAGGATGAACACTGAAGCTTTCTTT
CDR3: CASSLEGGRMNTEAFF

V: TRBV27
J: TRBJ1-5
D: .
size: .
DNA: TGTGCCAGCAGTTTAAGAGGGGCAGGGAGGAACCAGCCCCAGCATTTT
CDR3: CASSLRGAGRNQPQHF

V: TRBV5-1
J: TRBJ1-1
D: .
size: .
DNA: TGCGCCAGCAGCTTGGGGGTCAGGTCTCCCTCATTCTTT
CDR3: CASSLGVRSPSFF

V: TRBV9
J: TRBJ1-2
D: .
size: .
DNA: TGTGCCAGCAGCCCTCTAGGGGGGGGCAACTATGGCTACACCTTC
CDR3: CASSPLGGGNYGYTF

V: TRBV5-6
J: TRBJ2-7
D: .
size: .
DNA: TGTGCCAGCAGCGACGAACGGGACGAGCAGTACTTC
CDR3: CASSDERDEQYF

V: TRBV19
J: TRBJ1-4
D: .
size: .
DNA: TGTGCCAGTAAACCCGGGGTACAGACTAATGAAAAACTGTTTTTT
CDR3: CASKPGVQTNEKLFF

V: TRBV9
J: TRBJ1-2
D: .
size: .
DNA: TGTGCCAGCAGCGCTTTTCCGGGACACCCTAACTATGGCTACACCTTC
CDR3: CASSAFPGHPNYGYTF

V: TRBV30
J: TRBJ1-5
D: TRBD1
size: .
DNA: TGTGCCTGGAGGGGACAGGGGCAACAGCCCCAGCATTTT
CDR3: CAWRGQGQQPQHF

V: TRBV9
J: TRBJ1-1
D: .
size: .
DNA: TGTGCCAGCAGCGTAGAGGGTATGAACACTGAAGCTTTCTTT
CDR3: CASSVEGMNTEAFF

V: TRBV7-7
J: TRBJ2-2
D: .
size: .
DNA: TGTGCCAGCAGCTTAGTATTAGAACCGAACACCGGGGAGCTGTTTTTT
CDR3: CASSLVLEPNTGELFF

V: TRBV6-1
J: TRBJ1-2
D: .
size: once
DNA: TGTGCCAGCAGTGAAAATGTACAGGGATTTCGCCCCAACTATGGCTACACCTTC
CDR3: CASSENVQGFRPNYGYTF

V: TRBV7-8
J: TRBJ2-3
D: TRBD1
size: few
DNA: TGTGCCAGCAAGGGCCGACAGGGGCGCCCAGATACGCAGTATTTT
CDR3: CASKGRQGRPDTQYF

V: TRBV4-3
J: TRBJ2-7
D: .
size: .
DNA: TGCGCCAGCAGCCAGAGTAGGGGGAGCTCCTACGAGCAGTACTTC
CDR3: CASSQSRGSSYEQYF

V: TRBV11-1
J: TRBJ2-3
D: TRBD2
size: .
DNA: TGTGCCAGCAGCCTCGGGACTAGCGGGGGGTCTAGCACAGATACGCAGTATTTT
CDR3: CASSLGTSGGSSTDTQYF

V: TRBV13
J: TRBJ1-6
D: TRBD1
size: once
DNA: TGTGCCAGCAGCTCCGGGACAGACGAAGGCCTCCACTTT
CDR3: CASSSGTDEGLHF

V: TRBV2
J: TRBJ2-1
D: TRBD2
size: .
DNA: TGTGCCAGCAGTCACGGACTAGCGGGTTTTGAGCAGTTCTTC
CDR3: CASSHGLAGFEQFF

V: TRBV4-1
J: TRBJ2-5
D: .
size: .
DNA: TGCGCCAGCAGCCAAGCTTGGCAGCAAGAGACCCAGTACTTC
CDR3: CASSQAWQQETQYF

V: TRBV27
J: TRBJ2-5
D: .
size: .
DNA: TGTGCCAGCCATAAACAGGGAGTAGGAGAGACCCAGTACTTC
CDR3: CASHKQGVGETQYF

V: TRBV10-3
J: TRBJ2-2
D: .
size: .
DNA: TGTGCCATCAGCCCCCGGACGGGTTCCGGGGAGCTGTTTTTT
CDR3: CAISPRTGSGELFF